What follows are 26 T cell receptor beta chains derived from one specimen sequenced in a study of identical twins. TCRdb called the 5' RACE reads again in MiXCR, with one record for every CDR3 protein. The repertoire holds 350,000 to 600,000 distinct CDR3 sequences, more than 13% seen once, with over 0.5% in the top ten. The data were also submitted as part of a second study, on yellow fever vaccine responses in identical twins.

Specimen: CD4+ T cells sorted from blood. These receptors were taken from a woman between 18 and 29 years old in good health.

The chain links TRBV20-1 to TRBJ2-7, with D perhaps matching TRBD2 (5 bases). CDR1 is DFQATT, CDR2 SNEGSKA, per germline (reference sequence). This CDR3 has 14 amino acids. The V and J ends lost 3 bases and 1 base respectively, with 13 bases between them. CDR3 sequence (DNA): TGCAGTGCTAGGCCGTCGGGGTGGTCCTACGAGCAGTACTTC. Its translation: CSARPSGWSYEQYF.

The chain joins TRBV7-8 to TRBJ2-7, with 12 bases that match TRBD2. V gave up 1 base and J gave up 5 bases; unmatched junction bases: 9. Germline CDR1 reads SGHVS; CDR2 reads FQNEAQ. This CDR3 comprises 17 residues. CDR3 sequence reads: CASSLVRLAGAFHEQYF. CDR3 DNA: TGTGCCAGCAGCTTAGTTCGACTAGCGGGAGCTTTCCACGAGCAGTACTTC.

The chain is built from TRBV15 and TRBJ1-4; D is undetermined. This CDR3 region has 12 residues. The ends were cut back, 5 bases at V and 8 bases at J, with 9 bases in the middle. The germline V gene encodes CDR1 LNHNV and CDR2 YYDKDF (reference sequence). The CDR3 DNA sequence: TGTGCCACCAGCGGCCGGGTCGAAAAACTGTTTTTT. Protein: CATSGRVEKLFF. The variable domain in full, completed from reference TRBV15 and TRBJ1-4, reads DAMVIQNPRYQVTQFGKPVTLSCSQTLNHNVMYWYQQKSSQAPKLLFHYYDKDFNNEADTPDNFQSRRPNTSFCFLDIRSPGLGDTAMYLCATSGRVEKLFFGSGTQLSVL.

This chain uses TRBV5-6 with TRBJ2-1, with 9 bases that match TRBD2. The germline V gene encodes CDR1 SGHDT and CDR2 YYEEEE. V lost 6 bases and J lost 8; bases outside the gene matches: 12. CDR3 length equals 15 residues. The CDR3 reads CASNHLAGLRDEQFF. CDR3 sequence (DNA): TGTGCCAGCAACCACCTAGCGGGGCTCAGGGATGAGCAGTTCTTC.

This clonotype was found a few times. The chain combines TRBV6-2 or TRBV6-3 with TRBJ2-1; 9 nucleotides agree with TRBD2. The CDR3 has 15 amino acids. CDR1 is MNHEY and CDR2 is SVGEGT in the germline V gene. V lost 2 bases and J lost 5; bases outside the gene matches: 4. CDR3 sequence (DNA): TGTGCCAGCAGTTACAGGGGACTAGCTGACAATGAGCAGTTCTTC. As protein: CASSYRGLADNEQFF.

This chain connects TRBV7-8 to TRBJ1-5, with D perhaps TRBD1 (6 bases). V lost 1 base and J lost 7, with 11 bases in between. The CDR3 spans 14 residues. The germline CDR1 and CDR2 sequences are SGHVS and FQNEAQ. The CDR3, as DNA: TGTGCCAGCAGCTTAGAGGGGGGCCGGCAGCCCCAGCATTTT. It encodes CASSLEGGRQPQHF.

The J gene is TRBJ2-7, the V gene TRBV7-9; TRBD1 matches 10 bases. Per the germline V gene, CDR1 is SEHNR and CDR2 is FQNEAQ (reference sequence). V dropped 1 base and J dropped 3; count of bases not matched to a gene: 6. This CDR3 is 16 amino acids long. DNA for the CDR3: TGTGCCAGCAGCTTAGGAACCGGGACAGGGGTCTACGAGCAGTACTTC. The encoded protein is CASSLGTGTGVYEQYF.

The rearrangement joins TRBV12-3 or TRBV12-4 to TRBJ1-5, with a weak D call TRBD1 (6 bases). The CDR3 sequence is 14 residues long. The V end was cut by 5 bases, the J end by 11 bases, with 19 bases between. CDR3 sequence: CASSIRQEISTQHF. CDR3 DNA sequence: TGTGCCAGCAGTATAAGACAGGAAATCAGTACCCAGCATTTT.

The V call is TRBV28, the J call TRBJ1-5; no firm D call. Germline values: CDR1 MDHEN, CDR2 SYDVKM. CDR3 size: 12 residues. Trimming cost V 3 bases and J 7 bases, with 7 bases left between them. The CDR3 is CASSFSSQPQHF. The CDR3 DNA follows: TGTGCCAGCAGTTTTTCTAGCCAGCCCCAGCATTTT.

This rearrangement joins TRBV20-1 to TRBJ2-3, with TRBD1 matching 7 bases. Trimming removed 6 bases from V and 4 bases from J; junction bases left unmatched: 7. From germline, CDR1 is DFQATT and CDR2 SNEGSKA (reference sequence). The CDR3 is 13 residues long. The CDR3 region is CSADRENADTQYF. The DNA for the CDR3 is TGCAGTGCCGACAGGGAAAATGCAGATACGCAGTATTTT.

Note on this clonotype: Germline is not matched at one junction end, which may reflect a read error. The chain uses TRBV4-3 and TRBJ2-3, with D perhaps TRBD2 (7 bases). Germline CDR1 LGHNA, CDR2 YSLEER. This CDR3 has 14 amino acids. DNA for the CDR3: TGCGCCAGCAGCGAAGAGGGGGGGGAGAGGACGCAGTATTTT. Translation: CASSEEGGERTQYF.

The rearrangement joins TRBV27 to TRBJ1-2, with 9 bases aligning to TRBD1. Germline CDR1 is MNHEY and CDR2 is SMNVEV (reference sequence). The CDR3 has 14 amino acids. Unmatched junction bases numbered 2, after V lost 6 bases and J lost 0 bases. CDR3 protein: CASRTGGSNYGYTF. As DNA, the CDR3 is TGTGCCAGCAGGACAGGGGGATCTAACTATGGCTACACCTTC.

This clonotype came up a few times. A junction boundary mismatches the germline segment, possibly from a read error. The CDR3 sequence: CSARDRTGAPDTQYF. CDR3 DNA: TGCAGTGCAAGAGACAGGACGGGGGCCCCTGACACGCAGTATTTT. This chain joins TRBV20-1 and TRBJ2-3; D tentatively fits TRBD1 or TRBD2 (6 bases each). CDR1 DFQATT and CDR2 SNEGSKA come from the germline V gene (reference sequence). The CDR3 consists of 15 residues.

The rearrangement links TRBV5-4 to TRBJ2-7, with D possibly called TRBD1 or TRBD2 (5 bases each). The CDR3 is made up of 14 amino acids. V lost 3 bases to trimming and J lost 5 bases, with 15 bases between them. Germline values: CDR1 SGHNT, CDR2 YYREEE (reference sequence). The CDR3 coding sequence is TGTGCCAGCAGCTCCCAGGGAGTAGCCCACGAGCAGTACTTC. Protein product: CASSSQGVAHEQYF.

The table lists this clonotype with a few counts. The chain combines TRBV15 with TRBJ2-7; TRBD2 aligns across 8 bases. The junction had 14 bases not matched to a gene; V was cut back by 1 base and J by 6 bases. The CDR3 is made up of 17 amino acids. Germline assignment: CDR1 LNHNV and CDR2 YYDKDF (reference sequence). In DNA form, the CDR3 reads TGTGCCACCAGCAGAGGGGTTCTGCGACTAGCGTCGGGCGAGCAGTACTTC. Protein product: CATSRGVLRLASGEQYF.

CDR3 in DNA: TGTGCCACGGCGAGGTGGGGACACACGGCAGATACGCAGTATTTT. Its translation: CATARWGHTADTQYF. This chain connects TRBV5-6 to TRBJ2-3; weak D call: TRBD1 (6 bases). The V end was cut by 9 bases, the J end by 4 bases, with 21 bases between. This CDR3 spans 15 amino acids. Germline CDR1 SGHDT, CDR2 YYEEEE.

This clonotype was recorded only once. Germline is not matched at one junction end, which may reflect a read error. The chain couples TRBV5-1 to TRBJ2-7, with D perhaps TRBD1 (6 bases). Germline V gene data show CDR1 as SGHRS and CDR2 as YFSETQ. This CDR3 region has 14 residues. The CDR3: CACSTDRRTYEQYF. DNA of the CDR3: TGCGCCTGCAGCACCGACAGGCGAACCTACGAGCAGTACTTC.

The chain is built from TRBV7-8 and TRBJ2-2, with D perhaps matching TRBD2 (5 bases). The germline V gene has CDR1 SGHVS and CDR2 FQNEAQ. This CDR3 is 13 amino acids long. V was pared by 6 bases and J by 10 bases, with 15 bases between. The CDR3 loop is CASRPRLGEELFF. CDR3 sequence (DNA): TGTGCCAGCAGGCCTCGTTTGGGAGAGGAGCTGTTTTTT.

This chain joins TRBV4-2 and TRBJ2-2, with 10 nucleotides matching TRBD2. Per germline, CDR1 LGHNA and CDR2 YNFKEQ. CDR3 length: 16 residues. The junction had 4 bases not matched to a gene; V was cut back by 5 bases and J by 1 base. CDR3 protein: CASSKQRGGNTGELFF. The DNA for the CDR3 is TGTGCCAGCAGCAAGCAGCGGGGGGGGAACACCGGGGAGCTGTTTTTT.

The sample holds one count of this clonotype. In DNA form, the CDR3 reads TGCGCCAGCAGCCAAACTAGCGGGTCATCATGGGAGCAGTTCTTC. This gives the protein CASSQTSGSSWEQFF. This chain joins TRBV5-1 and TRBJ2-1, with 9 bases identical to TRBD2. The CDR3 runs to 15 residues. CDR1 SGHRS and CDR2 YFSETQ come from the germline V gene. The ends lost 4 bases at V and 10 bases at J; junction bases unmatched: 12.

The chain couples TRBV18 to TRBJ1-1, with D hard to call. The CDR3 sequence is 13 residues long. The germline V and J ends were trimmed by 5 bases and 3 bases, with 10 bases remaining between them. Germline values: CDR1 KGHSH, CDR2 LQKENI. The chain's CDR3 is CASSGSRDTEAFF. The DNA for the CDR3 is TGTGCCAGCTCAGGGTCTCGGGACACTGAAGCTTTCTTT.

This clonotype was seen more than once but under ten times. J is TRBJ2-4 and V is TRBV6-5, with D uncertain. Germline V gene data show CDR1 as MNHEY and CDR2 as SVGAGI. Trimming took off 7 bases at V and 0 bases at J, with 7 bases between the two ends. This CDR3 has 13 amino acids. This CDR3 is CASTSLAKNIQYF. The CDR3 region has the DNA TGTGCCAGCACTTCTTTAGCCAAAAACATTCAGTACTTC.

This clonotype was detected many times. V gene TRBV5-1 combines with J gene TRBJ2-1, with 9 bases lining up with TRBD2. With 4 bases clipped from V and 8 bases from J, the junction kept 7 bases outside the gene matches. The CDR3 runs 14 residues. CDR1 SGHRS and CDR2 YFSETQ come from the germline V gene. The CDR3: CASSTPGLADEQFF. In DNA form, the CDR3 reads TGCGCCAGCAGCACGCCGGGACTAGCTGATGAGCAGTTCTTC.

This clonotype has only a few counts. This CDR3 reads CASSKNSGPLLNEQFF. CDR3 coding DNA: TGTGCCAGCAGTAAGAACAGCGGGCCCCTCCTCAATGAGCAGTTCTTC. The chain has TRBV6-1 and TRBJ2-1, with a weak D call TRBD2 (6 bases). Germline CDR1 is MNHNS and CDR2 is SASEGT. The CDR3 sequence is 16 residues long. The V and J ends lost 5 bases and 6 bases respectively, with 20 bases between them.

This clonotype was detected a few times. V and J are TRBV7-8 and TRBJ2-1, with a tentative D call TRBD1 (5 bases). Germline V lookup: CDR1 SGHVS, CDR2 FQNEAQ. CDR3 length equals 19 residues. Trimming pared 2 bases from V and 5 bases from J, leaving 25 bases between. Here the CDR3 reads CASSLRQKSSRGVHNEQFF. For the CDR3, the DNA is TGTGCCAGCAGCTTAAGACAGAAGTCCTCAAGAGGTGTCCACAATGAGCAGTTCTTC.

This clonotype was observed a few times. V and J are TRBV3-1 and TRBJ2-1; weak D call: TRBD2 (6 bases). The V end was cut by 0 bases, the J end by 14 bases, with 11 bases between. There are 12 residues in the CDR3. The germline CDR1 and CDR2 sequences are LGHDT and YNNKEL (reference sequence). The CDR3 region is CASSQDKGGEFF. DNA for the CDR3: TGTGCCAGCAGCCAAGATAAGGGCGGGGAGTTCTTC.